This TCR beta chain was documented in a study of cytomegalovirus exposure and HLA in healthy donors. Study-level information: From about 180 million T cells, an earlier analysis saw under 140 million unique TCR beta sequences.

In the PCR, 60 Vbeta and 13 Jbeta primers were used. Data came from immunoSEQ multiplex PCR; TCRdb stores just in-frame clones and leaves some out. The table lists some 100,000 clones, approximately 75% of them singletons, with about 1.9% in the top ten. In regard to this clone: Its antigen remains unidentified.

General study findings and limits: A later analysis reportedly found fewer N-insertions in an Asian-associated ancestry cluster than the roughly 670-donor mean. Later, TCR association rates were found to vary by HLA locus, highest for DRB1 and lowest for HLA-C.

CDR3 length equals 15 residues. The germline V gene has CDR1 SGHAT and CDR2 FQNNGV. Trimming removed 2 bases from V and 4 bases from J, with 12 bases in between. The source is a woman aged 40 to 50 in good health and CMV-seronegative. This rearrangement joins TRBV11-2 to TRBJ1-5; the D gene is possibly TRBD1 (5 bases). The specimen was PBMCs. CDR3 coding DNA: TGTGCCAGCAGCTTACTCGGGGGGATAAATCAGCCCCAGCATTTT. This sequence encodes CASSLLGGINQPQHF.